The rows below give T cell receptor beta chains drawn from one sample of a study of HIV-infected children after antiretroviral therapy interruption. TCRdb reprocessed the 3' RACE reads with MiXCR, giving one entry per CDR3 protein. The sample lists 90,000 or so distinct CDR3 sequences, approximately 6.9% seen once, with about 1.1% in the top ten. Here the sequenced sample was CD45RA+ CD4+ T cells from PBMCs, pooled from several time points, taken from a donor given antiretroviral therapy, either interrupted or continuous. These receptors were collected from a pool of human donors with HIV. CDR3s include the opening cysteine and the closing phenylalanine or tryptophan. D genes are given only for firm matches. For some rows the clone size is stated as once, few or many, or as a class when expanded; others skip it.

J | D | size | V | DNA | CDR3
TRBJ1-6 | TRBD1 | many | TRBV5-1 | TGCGCCAGCAGCTTGGTGACAGGGCGAGATTCACCCCTCCACTTT | CASSLVTGRDSPLHF
TRBJ1-1 | NA | NA | TRBV7-8 | TGTGCCAGCAGCTTACAGGTTTGGGGCACTGAAGCTTTCTTT | CASSLQVWGTEAFF
TRBJ2-7 | NA | NA | TRBV6-1 | TGTGCCAGCAGTGAATCTGGCAGGACGTACGAGCAGTACTTC | CASSESGRTYEQYF
TRBJ2-5 | NA | many | TRBV7-9 | TGTGCCAGCAGCGAGCTACCAGTGGAGACCCAGTACTTC | CASSELPVETQYF
TRBJ1-5 | TRBD1 | many | TRBV10-3 | TGTGCCATCATAGGGACAGGGTCTAGCAATCAGCCCCAGCATTTT | CAIIGTGSSNQPQHF
TRBJ2-7 | TRBD1 | many | TRBV29-1 | TGCAGCGTGTCACAGGGGGATCACGAGCAGTACTTC | CSVSQGDHEQYF
TRBJ2-1 | TRBD2 | NA | TRBV11-2 | TGTGCCAGCAGCTTAGGACCTAGCGGGGGGGCATTAGATCAGTTCTTC | CASSLGPSGGALDQFF
TRBJ2-2 | TRBD1 | many | TRBV6-6 | TGTGCCAGCAGTTACTCGACAGGGGGCCAAACCGGGGAGCTGTTTTTT | CASSYSTGGQTGELFF
TRBJ1-1 | NA | once | TRBV9 | TGTGCCAGCAGCGTTCGTCCCGGAGAGACTGAAGCTTTCTTT | CASSVRPGETEAFF
TRBJ2-1 | TRBD1 | NA | TRBV10-1 | TGCGCCAGCAGTCTAGCCCCAGGGGGTTCCTACAATGAGCAGTTCTTC | CASSLAPGGSYNEQFF
TRBJ2-1 | TRBD2 | few | TRBV19 | TGTGCCAGTAGTATGCGGGGGGCGATACGGTACAATGAGCAGTTCTTC | CASSMRGAIRYNEQFF
TRBJ2-2 | NA | NA | TRBV5-1 | TGCGCCAGCAGCTCAACGAGGCAGGGTCGGTCCACCGGGGAGCTGTTTTTT | CASSSTRQGRSTGELFF
TRBJ2-3 | NA | many | TRBV6-1 | TGTGCCAGCAGTGAAACCCAACCTAGAATTGCAGATACGCAGTATTTT | CASSETQPRIADTQYF
TRBJ2-5 | TRBD2 | many | TRBV6-5 | TGTGCCAGCAGTCCATACCCAGCGGGGGGCGACTTAGAGACCCAGTACTTC | CASSPYPAGGDLETQYF
TRBJ1-6 | NA | many | TRBV18 | TGTGCCAGCTCACCATTGGGTAATGATAATTCACCCCTCCACTTT | CASSPLGNDNSPLHF
TRBJ1-6 | NA | many | TRBV3-1 | TGTGCCAGCAGCCAAGGCGGTATAGGGATGGATTCACCCCTCCACTTT | CASSQGGIGMDSPLHF
TRBJ2-2 | TRBD2 | many | TRBV7-9 | TGTGCCAGCAGCTTAACGATGCAGATAGCGGGGAACAACACCGGGGAGCTGTTTTTT | CASSLTMQIAGNNTGELFF
TRBJ1-2 | TRBD1 | few | TRBV12-5 | TGTGCTAGTGGTTTGGTACTAGGGACAGGGGGCACCAACTATGGCTACACCTTC | CASGLVLGTGGTNYGYTF
TRBJ1-2 | NA | many | TRBV7-9 | TGTGCCAGCAGCCCGCTACCCGGAGACAGCCCCTCTAACTATGGCTACACCTTC | CASSPLPGDSPSNYGYTF
TRBJ2-2 | NA | many | TRBV9 | TGTGCCAGCAGCGTAACATTGAACACCGGGGAGCTGTTTTTT | CASSVTLNTGELFF
TRBJ2-3 | NA | many | TRBV28 | TGTGCCACTTACGAAGGCGGAGCGCAGTATTTT | CATYEGGAQYF
TRBJ2-3 | NA | many | TRBV12-3/TRBV12-4 | TGTGCCAGCAGTTCGGACGGGCAAGATACGCAGTATTTT | CASSSDGQDTQYF
TRBJ2-7 | TRBD1 | many | TRBV28 | TGTGCCAGCTCCCTACAGGGGTATGAACAGTACTTC | CASSLQGYEQYF
TRBJ1-6 | NA | few | TRBV7-9 | TGTGCCAGCAGCCTTCAGGGAGTAAATTCACCCCTCCACTTT | CASSLQGVNSPLHF
TRBJ2-4 | NA | many | TRBV4-1 | TGTGCCAGCAGCCAAGATCTCTGGGGGGTTAGTCAAAACACCTTGTACTTT | CASSQDLWGVSQNTLYF